This T cell receptor (beta chain) was identified during a study of blood T cell repertoires in COVID-19. Overall study context: The United States, Italy and Spain were the sources of the acute and convalescent COVID-19 samples. T cells, B-cell-depleted T cells, or PBMCs provided the cDNA or gDNA that served as material.

The CDR3 has 14 amino acids. Trimming took 2 bases from V and 6 from J, leaving 14 bases between them. CDR1 is SGHTA, CDR2 FQGNSA, per germline. Per the original methods: Using reference gene primer amplification, nucleated cell counts were estimated. Assay: immunoSEQ multiplex PCR; the TCRdb copy retains only in-frame clones and omits some. V, J and clone size are those of that table, while D and trimming were read from the DNA. The sample lists approximately 250,000 clones, 75% to 90% occurring once. Cohort placement rested on clinical history that participants reported themselves. This chain links TRBV7-2 with TRBJ2-7; D call uncertain. This sequence was found in a woman aged 25 to 39 with acute COVID-19. Input material: PBMCs or T cells enriched from blood (not recorded which). CDR3 in DNA: TGTGCCAGCAGCTTATCCCCTCCATCGGGCGAGCAGTACTTC. Translated: CASSLSPPSGEQYF.